This record covers a single TCR beta chain. The antigen is undetermined. These data belong to a study of blood T cells in healthy people across ages. Whole-study findings and limits: Naive T cell percentage showed a strong correlation with TCR beta diversity.

It was with a sample-barcoded 5' primer and a J-beta primer mix that a second PCR of about 6 to 12 cycles was run. Every single cDNA molecule received a tag from a template-switch adaptor with 12 random nucleotides. MiXCR was run by TCRdb on the 5' RACE reads, yielding one entry per CDR3 protein. The sample lists 1.5 million to 2 million distinct CDR3 sequences, roughly two fifths occurring once. The people who gave samples were healthy Caucasians from Russia, aged about 6 to 100. Sequencing input: blood. The source of this sequence is a human donor in good health.

CDR3 sequence reads: CATSDPHADTQYF. For the CDR3, the DNA is TGTGCCACCAGTGACCCTCATGCAGATACGCAGTATTTT. The chain combines TRBV24-1 with TRBJ2-3, with unresolved D. V lost 4 bases to trimming and J lost 4 bases, with 8 bases between them. The CDR3 length is 13 residues. Germline values: CDR1 KGHDR, CDR2 SFDVKD.